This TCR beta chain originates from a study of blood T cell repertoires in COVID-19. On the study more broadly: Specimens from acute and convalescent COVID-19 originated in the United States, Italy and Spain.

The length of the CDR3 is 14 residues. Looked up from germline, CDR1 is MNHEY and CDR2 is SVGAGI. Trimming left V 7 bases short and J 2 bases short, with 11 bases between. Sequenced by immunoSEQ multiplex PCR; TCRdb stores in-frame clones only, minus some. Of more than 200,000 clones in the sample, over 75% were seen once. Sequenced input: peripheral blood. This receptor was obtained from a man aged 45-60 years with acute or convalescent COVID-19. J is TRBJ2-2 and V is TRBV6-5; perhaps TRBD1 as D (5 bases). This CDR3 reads CASTLQDNTGELFF. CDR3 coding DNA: TGTGCCAGCACCCTACAGGATAACACCGGGGAGCTGTTTTTT.